This T cell receptor (beta chain) was recovered during a study of early T cells in non-severe SARS-CoV-2 infection. About the research overall: The study sequenced bulk RNA from unsorted whole blood, with chains unpaired.

Ten or more counts support this clonotype. Its antigen is unknown. V lost 0 bases and J lost 5, with 13 bases in between. CDR1 MGHRA and CDR2 YSYEKL come from the germline V gene. This CDR3 contains 16 residues. The protocol attached unique molecular identifiers to individual cDNA molecules. TCRdb reanalysed the 5' RACE reads using MiXCR and keeps one entry per CDR3 protein. Of just over 65,000 distinct CDR3 sequences listed, about 12% are singletons. Study-level results: Private and CD4 specificities were missed by VDJdb matching, skewed to anti-spike CD8.

Sequencing was carried out using whole blood. This clonotype was sampled from an adult who was a healthcare worker with PCR-confirmed SARS-CoV-2 infection or an uninfected control (not recorded which). J is TRBJ1-4 and V is TRBV4-1; D gene ambiguous. CDR3 in amino acids: CASSQEYGQMNEKLFF. In DNA, the CDR3 is TGCGCCAGCAGCCAAGAGTACGGGCAGATGAATGAAAAACTGTTTTTT.